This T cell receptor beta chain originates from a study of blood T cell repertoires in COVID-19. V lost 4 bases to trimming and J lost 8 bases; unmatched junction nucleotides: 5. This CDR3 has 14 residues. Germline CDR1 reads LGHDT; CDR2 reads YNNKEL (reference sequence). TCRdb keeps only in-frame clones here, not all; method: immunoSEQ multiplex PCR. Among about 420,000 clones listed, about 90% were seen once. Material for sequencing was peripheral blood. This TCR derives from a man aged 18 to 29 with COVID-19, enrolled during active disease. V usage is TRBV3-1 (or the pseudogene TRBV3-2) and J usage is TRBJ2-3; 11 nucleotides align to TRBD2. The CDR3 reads CASSLAGGPGTQYF. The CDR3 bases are TGTGCCAGCAGCCTAGCGGGAGGGCCTGGTACGCAGTATTTT.